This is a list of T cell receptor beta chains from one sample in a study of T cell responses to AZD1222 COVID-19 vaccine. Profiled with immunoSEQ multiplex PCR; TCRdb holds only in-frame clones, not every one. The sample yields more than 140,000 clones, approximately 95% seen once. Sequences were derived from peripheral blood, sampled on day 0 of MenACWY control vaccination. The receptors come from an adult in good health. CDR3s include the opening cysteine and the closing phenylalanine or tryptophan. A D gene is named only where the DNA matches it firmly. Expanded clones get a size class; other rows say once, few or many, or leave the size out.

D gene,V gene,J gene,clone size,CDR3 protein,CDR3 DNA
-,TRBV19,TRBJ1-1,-,CASSIDPRGKTEAFF,TGTGCCAGTAGTATAGACCCCCGGGGGAAGACTGAAGCTTTCTTT
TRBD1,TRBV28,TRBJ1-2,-,CASRASGQGNYGYTF,TGTGCCAGCAGAGCATCAGGACAGGGGAACTATGGCTACACCTTC
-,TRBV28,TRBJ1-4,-,CASTVPGDEKLFF,TGTGCCAGCACCGTTCCGGGGGATGAAAAACTGTTTTTT
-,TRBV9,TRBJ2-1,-,CASSVQGTSYNEQFF,TGTGCCAGCAGCGTTCAAGGGACGAGTTACAATGAGCAGTTCTTC
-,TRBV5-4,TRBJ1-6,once,CASSIRQSNSPLHF,TGTGCCAGCAGTATTCGACAGTCTAATTCACCCCTCCACTTT
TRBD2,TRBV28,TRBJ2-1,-,CASSWTSGSSVF,TGTGCCAGCAGTTGGACTAGCGGGAGTTCCGTCTTC
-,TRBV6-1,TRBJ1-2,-,CASSEGLPRYGYTF,TGTGCCAGCAGTGAGGGCCTCCCTCGATATGGCTACACCTTC
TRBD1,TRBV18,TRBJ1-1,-,CASSHWDRVNTEAFF,TGTGCCAGCTCACACTGGGACAGGGTGAACACTGAAGCTTTCTTT
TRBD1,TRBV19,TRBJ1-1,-,CASSGQGLGTEAFF,TGTGCCAGTAGCGGACAGGGACTTGGCACTGAAGCTTTCTTT
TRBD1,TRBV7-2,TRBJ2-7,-,CASSSRQGANEQYF,TGTGCCAGCAGCTCGAGACAGGGGGCAAACGAGCAGTACTTC
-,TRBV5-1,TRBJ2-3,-,CASSFGGSDTQYF,TGCGCCAGCAGCTTTGGCGGGTCAGATACGCAGTATTTT
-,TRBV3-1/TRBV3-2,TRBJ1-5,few,CASSQTGAFGNQPQHF,TGTGCCAGCAGCCAGACGGGGGCGTTTGGCAATCAGCCCCAGCATTTT
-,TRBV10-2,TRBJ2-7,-,CASSGGGTYEQYF,TGCGCCAGCAGTGGCGGCGGAACCTACGAGCAGTACTTC
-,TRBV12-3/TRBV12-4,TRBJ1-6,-,CASSLGLNSPLHF,TGTGCCAGCAGTTTGGGCCTTAATTCACCCCTCCACTTT
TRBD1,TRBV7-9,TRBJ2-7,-,CASSPGTGLTYEQYF,TGTGCCAGCAGCCCCGGGACAGGCCTTACCTACGAGCAGTACTTC
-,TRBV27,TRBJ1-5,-,CASSPIPRTAYSNQPQHF,TGTGCCAGCAGTCCCATCCCCCGGACAGCTTATAGCAATCAGCCCCAGCATTTT
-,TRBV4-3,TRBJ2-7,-,CASSQDRGKPSEQYF,TGCGCCAGCAGCCAAGACCGGGGGAAACCGTCGGAGCAGTACTTC
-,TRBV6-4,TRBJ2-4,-,CASSDGESNIQYF,TGTGCCAGCAGTGACGGGGAGTCGAACATTCAGTACTTC
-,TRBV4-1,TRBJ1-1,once,CASSQGRGQQEAFF,TGCGCCAGCAGCCAAGGACGCGGGCAGCAGGAAGCTTTCTTT
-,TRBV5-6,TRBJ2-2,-,CASSLVSGDTGELFF,TGTGCCAGCAGCTTGGTCTCAGGGGACACCGGGGAGCTGTTTTTT
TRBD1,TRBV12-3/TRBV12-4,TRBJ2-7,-,CASSQDRAYEQYF,TGTGCCAGCAGCCAAGACAGGGCCTACGAGCAGTACTTC
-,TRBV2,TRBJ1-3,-,CASRNSGNTIYF,TGTGCCAGCAGAAATTCTGGAAACACCATATATTTT
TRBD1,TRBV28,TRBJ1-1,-,CASSLGRWTGGNTEAFF,TGTGCCAGCAGTTTGGGCCGGTGGACAGGGGGTAACACTGAAGCTTTCTTT
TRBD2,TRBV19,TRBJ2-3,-,CASSIGLAGGLTDTQYF,TGTGCCAGTAGTATAGGACTAGCGGGGGGGCTCACAGATACGCAGTATTTT
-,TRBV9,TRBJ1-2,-,CASSGRQAVYGYTF,TGTGCCAGCAGCGGACGACAGGCCGTCTATGGCTACACCTTC
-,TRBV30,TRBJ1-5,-,CAWTQGGLGQPQHF,TGTGCCTGGACACAGGGAGGGCTTGGTCAGCCCCAGCATTTT
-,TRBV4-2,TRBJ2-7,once,CASSSFGSEQYF,TGTGCCAGCAGCTCCTTTGGGAGCGAGCAGTACTTC
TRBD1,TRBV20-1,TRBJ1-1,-,CSASSGQLGNTEAFF,TGCAGTGCTAGTTCGGGACAGTTGGGAAACACTGAAGCTTTCTTT
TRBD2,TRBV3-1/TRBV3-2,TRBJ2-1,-,CASSWTSGRTYNEQFF,TGTGCCAGCAGCTGGACTAGCGGGAGAACCTACAATGAGCAGTTCTTC
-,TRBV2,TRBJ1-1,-,CASSGTDYTEAFF,TGTGCCAGCAGTGGGACAGACTACACTGAAGCTTTCTTT
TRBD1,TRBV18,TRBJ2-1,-,CASSPQGVEQFF,TGTGCCAGCTCACCCCAGGGGGTTGAGCAGTTCTTC
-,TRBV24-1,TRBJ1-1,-,CATSERKRDTEAFF,TGTGCCACCAGTGAACGAAAGAGGGACACTGAAGCTTTCTTT
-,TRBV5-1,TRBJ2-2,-,CASSLGMHQTGELFF,TGCGCCAGCAGCTTGGGGATGCATCAGACCGGGGAGCTGTTTTTT
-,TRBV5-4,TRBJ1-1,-,CASNLGGAGEAFF,TGTGCCAGCAACCTGGGGGGGGCGGGTGAAGCTTTCTTT
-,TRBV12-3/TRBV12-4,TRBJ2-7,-,CASSLIGNEQYF,TGTGCCAGCAGTTTAATAGGGAACGAGCAGTACTTC
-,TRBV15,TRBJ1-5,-,CATSRDRGAGQPQHF,TGTGCCACCAGCAGAGATCGGGGAGCGGGTCAGCCCCAGCATTTT
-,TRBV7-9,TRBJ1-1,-,CASSERGFRGNTEAFF,TGTGCCAGCAGCGAAAGGGGATTTCGAGGGAACACTGAAGCTTTCTTT
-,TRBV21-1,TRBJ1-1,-,CASSADRADTEAFF,TGTGCCAGCAGCGCGGACAGGGCGGACACTGAAGCTTTCTTT
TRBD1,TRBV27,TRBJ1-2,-,CASSHGTVGYTF,TGTGCCAGCTCTCACGGGACAGTGGGCTACACCTTC
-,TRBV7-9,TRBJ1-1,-,CASSPGSTEAFF,TGTGCCAGCAGCCCAGGTAGCACTGAAGCTTTCTTT
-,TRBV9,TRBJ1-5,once,CASSRDSNQPQHF,TGTGCCAGCAGTCGGGACAGCAATCAGCCCCAGCATTTT
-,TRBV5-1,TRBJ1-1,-,CASSFGAANTEAFF,TGCGCCAGCAGCTTCGGGGCAGCTAACACTGAAGCTTTCTTT
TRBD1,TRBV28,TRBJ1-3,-,CASSLAGGSGNTIYF,TGTGCCAGCAGTTTAGCAGGGGGAAGTGGAAACACCATATATTTT
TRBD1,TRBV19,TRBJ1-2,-,CATATQGARGYTF,TGTGCCACCGCGACCCAGGGGGCGCGGGGCTACACCTTC
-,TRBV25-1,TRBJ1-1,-,CASRETGLNTEAFF,TGTGCCAGCAGAGAGACAGGTTTGAACACTGAAGCTTTCTTT
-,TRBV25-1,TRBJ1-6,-,CASSPQTSYNSPLHF,TGTGCCAGCAGTCCTCAGACCTCCTATAATTCACCCCTCCACTTT
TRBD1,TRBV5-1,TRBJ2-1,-,CASSVGQNNEQFF,TGCGCCAGCAGCGTGGGACAGAACAATGAGCAGTTCTTC
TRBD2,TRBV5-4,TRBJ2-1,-,CASSATSQPYNEQFF,TGTGCCAGCAGCGCGACTAGCCAGCCCTACAATGAGCAGTTCTTC
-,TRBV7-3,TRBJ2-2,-,CASSFGPNTGELFF,TGTGCCAGCAGCTTCGGCCCGAACACCGGGGAGCTGTTTTTT
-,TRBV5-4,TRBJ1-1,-,CASSLRADKPAFF,TGTGCCAGCAGTCTCAGGGCGGACAAGCCGGCTTTCTTT
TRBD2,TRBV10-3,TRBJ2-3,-,CAISLAGGPPDTQYF,TGTGCCATCAGCCTAGCGGGAGGGCCGCCAGATACGCAGTATTTT
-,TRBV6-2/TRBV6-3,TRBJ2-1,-,CASSRPGLQFF,TGTGCCAGCAGCCGCCCTGGGCTTCAGTTCTTC
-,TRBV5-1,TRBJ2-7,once,CASSYGQSYEQYF,TGCGCCAGCAGTTACGGACAATCCTACGAGCAGTACTTC
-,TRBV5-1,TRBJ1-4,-,CASSSFQGRNEKLFF,TGCGCCAGCAGCTCCTTCCAGGGGAGGAATGAAAAACTGTTTTTT
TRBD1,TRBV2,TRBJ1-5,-,CASSYTGQISNQPQHF,TGTGCCAGCAGTTATACGGGACAGATTAGCAATCAGCCCCAGCATTTT
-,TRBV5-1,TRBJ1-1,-,CASSLGVEGTEAFF,TGCGCCAGCAGCTTGGGGGTGGAGGGCACTGAAGCTTTCTTT
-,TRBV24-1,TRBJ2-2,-,CATGKDTNTGELFF,TGTGCCACCGGAAAGGACACAAACACCGGGGAGCTGTTTTTT
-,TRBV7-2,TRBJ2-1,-,CASSLGRARGLQPTLKQFF,TGTGCCAGCAGCTTAGGGAGAGCTAGGGGCCTTCAGCCGACGCTAAAGCAGTTCTTC
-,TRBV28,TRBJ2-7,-,CASTPKLGVSYEQYF,TGTGCCAGCACCCCTAAATTGGGTGTCTCCTACGAGCAGTACTTC
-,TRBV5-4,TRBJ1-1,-,CASSFPDGKAEAFF,TGTGCCAGCAGCTTCCCGGACGGGAAGGCTGAAGCTTTCTTT